The 5 T cell receptor beta chains below come from one sample, sequenced in a study of CD8+ T cells in alopecia areata. Isolated RNA was reverse transcribed into cDNA used as the sequencing template. Some clones are missing from TCRdb's copy, which holds only in-frame ones; the method was immunoSEQ multiplex PCR. The table records hundreds of thousands of clones, around 65% of them present only once. Treatment noted: oral pan-JAK inhibitor, 5-10 mg twice daily. This material consisted of CD4+ T cells sorted from blood, taken at roughly week 45, from a patient treated with tofacitinib. The receptor set was obtained from a human donor with alopecia areata.

This rearrangement joins TRBV9 to TRBJ2-1; 8 bases fit TRBD2. Germline V gene sequence: CDR1 SGDLS, CDR2 YYNGEE. The CDR3 has 15 residues. J gave up 6 bases and V 4 bases, and 9 bases lay outside the gene matches. CDR3 coding DNA: TGTGCCAGCAGCCCCGGGACTAGTCGGTCCAATGAGCAGTTCTTC. It is translated as CASSPGTSRSNEQFF.

The chain couples TRBV30 to TRBJ1-4, with 7 bases lining up with TRBD1. CDR1 is GTSNPN, CDR2 SVGIG, per germline (reference sequence). This CDR3 is 16 amino acids long. V shed 0 bases, J shed 10 bases, and the junction held 14 bases outside the gene matches. The CDR3 sequence: CAWSVPSTGLQGKLFF. CDR3 sequence (DNA): TGTGCCTGGAGTGTCCCCTCGACAGGGCTCCAGGGAAAACTGTTTTTT.

The CDR3 is CASSNTGSLPEKLFF. CDR3 DNA: TGTGCCAGCAGTAATACAGGCTCGTTGCCCGAAAAACTGTTTTTT. V gene TRBV25-1 combines with J gene TRBJ1-4; TRBD1 might be the D (5 bases). V was clipped by 5 bases and J by 8 bases, with 18 bases between them. The V gene's germline CDR1 is MGHDK and CDR2 SYGVNS. This CDR3 is built from 15 residues.

V gene TRBV30 combines with J gene TRBJ2-7; D is tentatively TRBD1 or TRBD2 (5 bases each). The CDR3 has 13 amino acids. CDR1 GTSNPN and CDR2 SVGIG come from the germline V gene (reference sequence). V lost 3 bases to trimming and J lost 7 bases, with 16 bases between them. The CDR3 spells CAWRRGPSLEQYF. The CDR3 DNA is TGTGCCTGGAGGAGGGGTCCGTCACTTGAGCAGTACTTC.

The chain is built from TRBV10-2 and TRBJ2-5; either TRBD1 or TRBD2 may supply D (5 bases each). The germline gives CDR1 WSHSY, CDR2 SAAADI. The CDR3 spans 13 residues. V dropped 7 bases and J dropped 2 bases, with 11 bases sitting between them. CDR3 coding DNA: TGCGCCAGCATGGGGGACCGTCAAGAGACCCAGTACTTC. Amino acid sequence: CASMGDRQETQYF.